A single sample gave rise to the 7 T cell receptor beta chains below, sequenced in a study of blood T cell repertoires in COVID-19 (dated by TCRdb to the early 2020s). The library came from the immunoSEQ multiplex PCR assay. What TCRdb holds here is the immuneACCESS table cut down to in-frame rearrangements. Part of the clones is not present; checked against another copy, under half of the missing clones reflect an unresolved V gene, and the others are unexplained. The sample records under 150,000 clones, under 90% of which are singletons. Approximately 40% of the sample is taken by the ten largest. The sample was peripheral blood. The receptors stem from a human donor in a cohort sampled during active COVID-19.

The J gene is TRBJ2-2, the V gene TRBV7-9, with 7 bases fitting TRBD2. The CDR3 covers 14 residues. With V trimmed by 2 bases and J by 3 bases, 0 bases remained unmatched. Germline V gene lookup returns CDR1 SEHNR and CDR2 FQNEAQ (reference sequence). Here the CDR3 DNA reads TGTGCCAGCAGCTTACGGGGGGACACCGGGGAGCTGTTTTTT. Translated, it gives CASSLRGDTGELFF.

The chain employs TRBV6-2 or TRBV6-3 and TRBJ1-5; D remains ambiguous. CDR3 length: 14 amino acids. V lost 4 bases and J 4 bases, leaving 11 bases between the germline ends. The germline V gene has CDR1 MNHEY and CDR2 SVGEGT. The CDR3 DNA is TGTGCCAGCAGTTCGCGGACGGGGAATCAGCCCCAGCATTTT. Its protein is CASSSRTGNQPQHF.

V usage is TRBV2 and J usage is TRBJ1-2, with D unclear. CDR3 size: 14 residues. V lost 3 bases and J 0 bases, leaving 8 bases between the germline ends. CDR1 is SNHLY, CDR2 FYNNEI, per germline. CDR3 sequence (DNA): TGTGCCAGCAGTGAGGGAGGATCTAACTATGGCTACACCTTC. Its translation: CASSEGGSNYGYTF.

This clone appeared once. The chain joins TRBV7-2 to TRBJ2-7; 11 bases map to TRBD2. The germline gives CDR1 SGHTA, CDR2 FQGNSA. The V gene end was trimmed by 0 bases and the J gene end by 0 bases; junction bases not matched to a gene: 7. The CDR3 sequence is 18 residues long. CDR3 sequence: CASSLAGTSGLSSYEQYF. The CDR3 bases are TGTGCCAGCAGCTTAGCCGGGACTAGCGGCCTAAGCTCCTACGAGCAGTACTTC.

There are a few counts of this clone. The chain carries TRBV19 and TRBJ2-1, with 11 bases lining up with TRBD2. Germline V lookup: CDR1 LNHDA, CDR2 SQIVND (reference sequence). The V and J ends lost 1 base and 5 bases, in that order; junction bases with no gene match: 4. This CDR3 is built from 16 residues. CDR3 coding DNA: TGTGCCAGTAGTATAGCGGCTAGCGGGGGGAACAATGAGCAGTTCTTC. It encodes CASSIAASGGNNEQFF. Based on the CDR3 plus reference TRBV19 and TRBJ2-1, the full variable domain is DGGITQSPKYLFRKEGQNVTLSCEQNLNHDAMYWYRQDPGQGLRLIYYSQIVNDFQKGDIAEGYSVSREKKESFPLTVTSAQKNPTAFYLCASSIAASGGNNEQFFGPGTRLTVL.

The gene calls are TRBV20-1 and TRBJ2-1; TRBD2 is a possible D gene (7 bases). Germline CDR1 is DFQATT and CDR2 is SNEGSKA (reference sequence). Trimming pared 3 bases from V and 4 bases from J, leaving 19 bases between. The CDR3 is made up of 16 amino acids. The chain's CDR3 is CSASSQTSRGYNEQFF. Here the CDR3 DNA reads TGCAGTGCTAGTTCGCAGACTAGCAGGGGTTACAATGAGCAGTTCTTC.

J is TRBJ2-1 and V is TRBV7-3, with TRBD2 matching 11 bases. The CDR3 spans 15 residues. Germline V gives CDR1 SGHTA, CDR2 FQGTGA. Trimming cost V 5 bases and J 7 bases; bases outside gene matches: 7. CDR3 DNA sequence: TGTGCCAGCAGCAGTAGCGGGGGGGCTGGAAATGAGCAGTTCTTC. Its translation: CASSSSGGAGNEQFF.